This TCR beta chain stems from a study of CD8 T cells in Susac syndrome. Reverse transcription of roughly 0.5 to 1 ug RNA was carried out with random hexamers. TCRdb re-called the immunoSEQ multiplex PCR reads with MiXCR, one entry per CDR3 protein. The sample records some 150,000 distinct CDR3 sequences, approximately 93% being singletons. TCR beta from blood CD8+ and CD4+ T cells was sequenced. The CDR3 contains 19 residues. The sequence came from a human donor in good health. The sequenced sample was CD4+ T cells from PBMCs. V is TRBV21-1 and J is TRBJ2-5; the table calls TRBD2, which could not be checked here. TRBV21-1 represents a pseudogene. The CDR3 is CASSNLIRTSGRQQETQYF. As DNA, the CDR3 is TGTGCCAGCAGCAACCTAATTCGGACTAGCGGGAGACAACAAGAGACCCAGTACTTC.